The 7 T cell receptor beta chains reported below all come from one sample, sequenced in a study of Ad26.COV2.S vaccination and SARS-CoV-2 variants (dated by TCRdb to about 2021). The library was obtained by the immunoSEQ multiplex PCR assay. Sourced from immuneACCESS, this table was stored by TCRdb with only in-frame sequences that have V and J called. A share of the clones is absent; for the studies checked, an unresolved V gene accounts for under half, and the remainder has no known explanation. Counted in this sample were 350,000 to 500,000 clones; about nine tenths of them appeared once. Jointly, the top ten make up roughly 3.9% of the sample. Explained via the paper, the treatment or condition label denotes: about 20 received Ad26.COV2.S at low or high dose, single or two shots; several received placebo; per-sample allocation not given. For vaccine and placebo recipients, the sequenced repertoires came from samples collected on day 63 after the first injection.

The specimen was peripheral blood, collected in a trial of Ad26.COV2.S vaccine versus placebo. The receptors stem from a person between 18 and 65 years old who received the Ad26.COV2.S COVID-19 vaccine or a placebo.

As to this clone: The same CDR3 also results from other DNA sequences found in this sample. This rearrangement joins TRBV11-2 to TRBJ2-7; 10 positions agree with TRBD2. The V and J ends lost 0 bases and 0 bases, in that order; junction bases with no gene match: 2. The length of the CDR3 is 16 residues. Germline V gives CDR1 SGHAT, CDR2 FQNNGV. The CDR3 DNA is TGTGCCAGCAGCTTAGATAGCGGGGGGAGCTCCTACGAGCAGTACTTC. Protein sequence: CASSLDSGGSSYEQYF.

The chain carries TRBV5-1 and TRBJ2-1; 10 bases line up with TRBD2. Trimming removed 3 bases from V and 2 bases from J; junction bases left unmatched: 2. Looked up from germline, CDR1 is SGHRS and CDR2 is YFSETQ. The CDR3 is 15 residues long. CDR3 sequence (DNA): TGCGCCAGCAGCTGGAGCGGGAGGGCCTACAATGAGCAGTTCTTC. It encodes CASSWSGRAYNEQFF.

V usage is TRBV5-1 and J usage is TRBJ2-5; D is unclear. Germline-derived CDR1 and CDR2 are SGHRS and YFSETQ. The CDR3 runs to 13 residues. Trimming shortened V by 2 bases and J by 5 bases, and 10 bases separated the two germline ends. CDR3 residues: CASSLHYRETQYF. The CDR3 coding sequence is TGCGCCAGCAGCTTACATTACCGGGAGACCCAGTACTTC. The complete variable domain, with remaining parts taken from reference TRBV5-1 and TRBJ2-5, reads KAGVTQTPRYLIKTRGQQVTLSCSPISGHRSVSWYQQTPGQGLQFLFEYFSETQRNKGNFPGRFSGRQFSNSRSEMNVSTLELGDSALYLCASSLHYRETQYFGPGTRLLVL.

This chain joins TRBV7-8 and TRBJ1-1; D unresolved. This CDR3 spans 18 amino acids. Per the germline V gene, CDR1 is SGHVS and CDR2 is FQNEAQ. V was trimmed by 5 bases and J by 1 base, leaving 23 bases between them. The CDR3 spells CASSRSPGVGSANTEAFF. The CDR3 DNA follows: TGTGCCAGCAGCCGATCCCCAGGCGTCGGCTCAGCGAACACTGAAGCTTTCTTT.

The rearrangement links TRBV11-2 to TRBJ2-7; D unresolved. The CDR3 has 13 residues. The V gene's germline CDR1 is SGHAT and CDR2 FQNNGV. V was trimmed by 1 base and J by 4 bases, leaving 8 bases between them. The CDR3, as DNA: TGTGCCAGCAGCTTAGGCATGACGTACGAGCAGTACTTC. It is translated as CASSLGMTYEQYF.

The chain links TRBV28 to TRBJ2-1; tentatively, D is TRBD1 (6 bases). Trimming removed 6 bases at V and 4 bases at J, with 16 bases between. This CDR3 comprises 15 residues. Per germline, CDR1 MDHEN and CDR2 SYDVKM. CDR3 in amino acids: CASRGTIGGYNEQFF. In nucleotides, the CDR3 is TGTGCCAGCAGGGGGACAATCGGAGGTTACAATGAGCAGTTCTTC.

This chain joins TRBV11-3 and TRBJ2-3; 7 nucleotides line up with TRBD1. The CDR3 runs 16 residues. Germline-derived CDR1 and CDR2 are SGHNT and YENEEA. J lost 0 bases, V lost 5 bases, and 8 bases had no gene match. The chain's CDR3 is CASSGGTAPSTDTQYF. The CDR3 region has the DNA TGTGCCAGCAGCGGTGGGACAGCTCCTAGCACAGATACGCAGTATTTT.